The 26 T cell receptor beta chains below come from one sample, sequenced in a study of regulatory T cells in long-lasting Graves disease. Time point: newly diagnosed GD, antithyroid drugs for less than 3 months. The authors made the TCR library using RNA they extracted from PBMCs. Construction of the TCR beta libraries employed iRepertoire HTBI primers in conjunction with Arm-PCR of CDR3 regions. Each CDR3 protein gets one entry after TCRdb re-called the multiplex PCR reads with MiXCR. The sample lists around 500,000 distinct CDR3 sequences, about 16% occurring once. The sample also formed part of further work on T cells in Graves' hyperthyroidism and ophthalmopathy.

The input for sequencing was peripheral blood mononuclear cells (PBMCs), taken at new diagnosis, from a patient treated with antithyroid drugs. The receptors shown here come from a woman aged 35 to 60 with Graves disease.

This clonotype was found many times. The chain couples TRBV6-1 to TRBJ2-3; D is unclear. Germline lookup yields CDR1 MNHNS and CDR2 SASEGT. Trimming cost V 5 bases and J 3 bases, with 6 bases left between them. The CDR3 extends over 12 amino acids. This CDR3 reads CASSIATDTQYF. As DNA, the CDR3 is TGTGCCAGCAGTATCGCTACAGATACGCAGTATTTT.

This clonotype has ten or more counts. V gene TRBV11-2 combines with J gene TRBJ2-1, with D possibly TRBD2 on 5 matching bases. The assigned J gene may be wrong: the sequence end matches TRBJ2-5 better. Germline values: CDR1 SGHAT, CDR2 FQNNGV. This CDR3 is 15 amino acids long. The DNA of the CDR3 is TGTGCCAGCAGCACCCGCGGGCTAATCAAAGAGACCCAGTACTTC. Protein: CASSTRGLIKETQYF.

This clonotype was detected many times. In DNA form, the CDR3 reads TGTGCCAGCAGTGAAAACAGGGCTGAAGCTTTCTTT. The encoded protein is CASSENRAEAFF. This chain joins TRBV2 and TRBJ1-1; D is perhaps TRBD1 (6 bases). The CDR3 contains 12 residues. With 2 bases removed from V and 6 bases from J, the gap between germline ends came to 7 bases. CDR1 SNHLY and CDR2 FYNNEI come from the germline V gene.

This chain joins TRBV11-3 and TRBJ1-6; D not certain. The CDR3 consists of 14 residues. With 2 bases removed from V and 10 bases from J, the gap between germline ends came to 12 bases. The germline V gene has CDR1 SGHNT and CDR2 YENEEA. CDR3 coding DNA: TGTGCCAGCAGCTTAAACGGATTGGCGTCACCCCTCCACTTT. Translated, it gives CASSLNGLASPLHF.

This clonotype turned up a few times. V is TRBV28 and J is TRBJ1-2; a possible D gene is TRBD1 (6 bases). Trimming took off 6 bases at V and 4 bases at J, with 15 bases between the two ends. CDR1 MDHEN and CDR2 SYDVKM come from the germline V gene. The CDR3 has 14 amino acids. CDR3 sequence (DNA): TGTGCCAGCAGGGATGATGAGGACAGCTATGGCTACACCTTC. Residues: CASRDDEDSYGYTF.

The chain combines TRBV10-3 with TRBJ2-7, with D possibly TRBD1 on 6 matching bases. Germline CDR1 reads ENHRY; CDR2 reads SYGVKD. Trimming shortened V by 6 bases and J by 1 base, and 13 bases separated the two germline ends. This CDR3 contains 14 residues. CDR3 coding DNA: TGTGCCATCAGCTCCATACAGGGATCCTACGAGCAGTACTTC. This sequence encodes CAISSIQGSYEQYF.

In its sample, this clonotype was seen many times. The V call is TRBV12-3 or TRBV12-4, the J call TRBJ1-2, with 7 bases identical to TRBD1. V was pared by 6 bases and J by 8 bases, with 12 bases of the junction left unmatched. CDR3 length: 14 amino acids. CDR3 residues: CASSPLFAGGGYTF. Here the CDR3 DNA reads TGTGCCAGCAGCCCCCTTTTTGCAGGGGGGGGCTACACCTTC.

This clonotype was counted a few times. The chain carries TRBV4-2 and TRBJ2-5, with D perhaps being TRBD1 or TRBD2 (5 bases each). The CDR3 length is 15 residues. Germline V gene data show CDR1 as LGHNA and CDR2 as YNFKEQ. Trimming removed 0 bases at V and 5 bases at J, with 13 bases between. The CDR3 DNA reads as TGTGCCAGCAGCCAAGATGTGGGGGATGGGGAGACCCAGTACTTC. Protein sequence: CASSQDVGDGETQYF.

This clonotype was counted many times. This sequence joins TRBV10-3 and TRBJ2-2; D is unclear. Germline loops: CDR1 ENHRY, CDR2 SYGVKD. The CDR3 is made up of 14 amino acids. V was trimmed by 5 bases and J by 2 bases, leaving 9 bases between them. The CDR3 bases are TGTGCCATCAGTCTCCCCGGCAACACCGGGGAGCTGTTTTTT. Its protein is CAISLPGNTGELFF.

This clonotype was observed many times. The chain couples TRBV11-2 to TRBJ2-5; D is unresolved. Looked up from germline, CDR1 is SGHAT and CDR2 is FQNNGV. The CDR3 is 15 residues long. V shed 0 bases and J shed 3 bases, with 11 bases lying between them. CDR3 DNA: TGTGCCAGCAGCTTAGATTGGGGATCAGAAGAGACCCAGTACTTC. Residues: CASSLDWGSEETQYF.

The CDR3 here is CAIGRGLDAGANYEQYF. In nucleotides, the CDR3 is TGTGCCATCGGCAGGGGGTTAGACGCAGGGGCAAACTACGAGCAGTACTTC. This chain uses TRBV10-3 with TRBJ2-7; 7 bases match TRBD1. Germline CDR1 is ENHRY and CDR2 is SYGVKD. The CDR3 contains 17 residues. J gave up 3 bases and V 8 bases, and 19 bases lay outside the gene matches.

In this sample, this clonotype turned up many times. The chain couples TRBV3-1 to TRBJ2-2, with 7 bases identical to TRBD2. The junction had 1 base not matched to a gene; V was cut back by 1 base and J by 5 bases. CDR1 LGHDT and CDR2 YNNKEL come from the germline V gene (reference sequence). The CDR3 has 14 amino acids. The CDR3, as DNA: TGTGCCAGCAGCCAAGTGCGGGGGACCGGGGAGCTGTTTTTT. Translation gives CASSQVRGTGELFF.

This clonotype was seen more than once but under ten times. This chain uses TRBV30 with TRBJ2-1; 10 nucleotides match TRBD2. This CDR3 contains 14 residues. In germline, CDR1 is GTSNPN, CDR2 SVGIG (reference sequence). V was pared by 4 bases and J by 6 bases, with 6 bases of the junction left unmatched. CDR3 amino acids: CAWTLAGALNEQFF. The CDR3 DNA sequence: TGTGCCTGGACTCTAGCGGGGGCCCTCAATGAGCAGTTCTTC. The variable domain in full, completed from reference TRBV30 and TRBJ2-1, reads SQTIHQWPATLVQPVGSPLSLECTVEGTSNPNLYWYRQAAGRGLQLLFYSVGIGQISSEVPQNLSASRPQDRQFILSSKKLLLSDSGFYLCAWTLAGALNEQFFGPGTRLTVL.

In this sample, this clonotype turned up once. The chain recombines TRBV13 with TRBJ1-4; tentatively, D is TRBD1 (5 bases). Germline V lookup: CDR1 PRHDT, CDR2 FYEKMQ (reference sequence). There are 13 residues in the CDR3. V was trimmed by 5 bases and J by 6 bases, leaving 10 bases between them. The CDR3 DNA sequence: TGTGCCAGCAGCCCAGGGATTTATGAAAAACTGTTTTTT. Translation: CASSPGIYEKLFF.

This clonotype was detected only a few times. The rearrangement uses TRBV19 and TRBJ1-1; possibly TRBD1 for D (6 bases). The CDR3 is 14 residues long. Germline V gene lookup returns CDR1 LNHDA and CDR2 SQIVND (reference sequence). V was trimmed by 2 bases and J by 8 bases, leaving 15 bases between them. In DNA, the CDR3 is TGTGCCAGTAGTATACACCCTTTGGGGACAGAAGCTTTCTTT. It encodes CASSIHPLGTEAFF.

There are many counts of this clonotype. The genes are TRBV6-1 and TRBJ1-1; no firm D call. Per the germline V gene, CDR1 is MNHNS and CDR2 is SASEGT. The CDR3 consists of 14 residues. V lost 6 bases and J 0 bases, leaving 11 bases between the germline ends. This CDR3 is CASSPPTLNTEAFF. The CDR3 bases are TGTGCCAGCAGCCCCCCGACCCTGAACACTGAAGCTTTCTTT.

This clonotype was observed many times. The chain joins TRBV24-1 to TRBJ2-3; D call uncertain. CDR3 length equals 15 residues. Germline V gene lookup returns CDR1 KGHDR and CDR2 SFDVKD. Trimming left V 3 bases short and J 3 bases short, with 12 bases between. CDR3 amino acids: CATSDATVGTDTQYF. CDR3 bases: TGTGCCACCAGTGATGCCACCGTGGGGACAGATACGCAGTATTTT.

This chain uses TRBV11-2 with TRBJ2-5, with 12 nucleotides matching TRBD1. Trimming cost V 6 bases and J 5 bases; bases outside gene matches: 7. The CDR3 covers 15 residues. The V gene's germline CDR1 is SGHAT and CDR2 FQNNGV. CDR3 in amino acids: CASSWDRGLGETQYF. The CDR3, as DNA: TGTGCCAGCAGTTGGGACAGGGGGCTCGGGGAGACCCAGTACTTC.

Notes on this clonotype: A much larger clone is a single base away; this may be a read error. As DNA, the CDR3 is TGTGCTAGTGGCATCGGACAGGGCGGTCAGTCCCAGCATTTT. Its protein is CASGIGQGGQSQHF. V gene TRBV12-5 combines with J gene TRBJ1-5; 8 bases agree with TRBD1. The CDR3 extends over 14 amino acids. Germline CDR1 is LGHNT and CDR2 is FRNRAP.

This clonotype was observed many times. The chain is built from TRBV2 and TRBJ1-2; D remains unclear. V was clipped by 1 base and J by 4 bases, with 7 bases between them. The CDR3 totals 13 residues. The germline V gene encodes CDR1 SNHLY and CDR2 FYNNEI. The CDR3, as DNA: TGTGCCAGCAGTGAAGACTTAGGCTATGGCTACACCTTC. Its translation: CASSEDLGYGYTF.

The chain uses TRBV5-1 and TRBJ2-5, with D unclear. The germline CDR1 and CDR2 sequences are SGHRS and YFSETQ. The germline V and J ends were trimmed by 4 bases and 3 bases, with 10 bases remaining between them. The length of the CDR3 is 13 residues. The CDR3 bases are TGCGCCAGCAGCCCCCTCCTGGAAGAGACCCAGTACTTC. Translation: CASSPLLEETQYF. The full variable domain, completed using reference TRBV5-1 and TRBJ2-5, is KAGVTQTPRYLIKTRGQQVTLSCSPISGHRSVSWYQQTPGQGLQFLFEYFSETQRNKGNFPGRFSGRQFSNSRSEMNVSTLELGDSALYLCASSPLLEETQYFGPGTRLLVL.

This chain connects TRBV25-1 to TRBJ1-3; D is uncertain. The CDR3 is 17 amino acids. The V end lost 6 bases, the J end lost 0 bases, and 18 bases lay between the germline ends. The germline V gene encodes CDR1 MGHDK and CDR2 SYGVNS. CDR3: CASRIEEVAPSGNTIYF. CDR3 DNA sequence: TGTGCCAGCAGAATAGAGGAAGTCGCACCCTCTGGAAACACCATATATTTT.

In this sample, this clonotype turned up many times. The chain combines TRBV20-1 with TRBJ2-5; TRBD1 matches 8 bases. V gave up 5 bases and J gave up 4 bases; unmatched junction bases: 21. CDR1 is DFQATT, CDR2 SNEGSKA, per germline (reference sequence). CDR3 length equals 18 residues. The CDR3 sequence is CSALGWGTGGISGETQYF. CDR3 bases: TGCAGTGCTTTGGGGTGGGGGACAGGCGGCATCAGTGGAGAGACCCAGTACTTC.

This clonotype was counted ten times or more. The chain links TRBV20-1 to TRBJ1-4; D call uncertain. V was pared by 4 bases and J by 6 bases, with 12 bases between. The CDR3 loop spans 13 amino acids. Germline CDR1 DFQATT, CDR2 SNEGSKA (reference sequence). CDR3 DNA sequence: TGCAGTGCTAAGTCGGACCGCCATGAAAAACTGTTTTTT. Encoded protein: CSAKSDRHEKLFF.

This clonotype appeared many times. The rearrangement joins TRBV12-3 or TRBV12-4 to TRBJ1-2; D gene unclear. The V and J ends lost 8 bases and 4 bases respectively, with 11 bases between them. The CDR3 covers 12 residues. The CDR3 region has the DNA TGTGCCAGCCGCTCAGGAGTCTATGGCTACACCTTC. Its protein is CASRSGVYGYTF.

In its sample, this clonotype was seen many times. The gene calls are TRBV12-3 or TRBV12-4 and TRBJ1-2; maybe TRBD1 (5 bases). V was clipped by 6 bases and J by 4 bases, with 18 bases between them. The CDR3 sequence is 15 residues long. CDR3 nucleotide sequence: TGTGCCAGCAGACCCAAGGGACCGCTATCCTATGGCTACACCTTC. Amino acids: CASRPKGPLSYGYTF.